Listed here are 18 T cell receptor beta chains from one sample, sequenced in a study of blood T cell repertoires in COVID-19. The method was immunoSEQ multiplex PCR; TCRdb's version includes in-frame clones alone and lacks a portion of them. Among about 260,000 clones listed, around 88% were seen once. Sequencing input: PBMCs or T cells enriched from blood (not recorded which). The receptors shown here come from a woman aged 40 to 50 with acute COVID-19.

The chain carries TRBV30 and TRBJ2-7, with TRBD2 matching over 8 bases. The CDR3 has 14 amino acids. Trimming took 3 bases from V and 2 from J; bases not matched to a gene: 6. Germline CDR1 GTSNPN, CDR2 SVGIG (reference sequence). CDR3 in amino acids: CAWSGGGGAYEQYF. CDR3 bases: TGTGCCTGGAGCGGGGGGGGAGGCGCCTACGAGCAGTACTTC.

The chain uses TRBV5-1 and TRBJ2-7; 8 bases map to TRBD2. This CDR3 is built from 15 residues. J lost 3 bases, V lost 3 bases, and 8 bases had no gene match. Germline V gene sequence: CDR1 SGHRS, CDR2 YFSETQ. CDR3: CASSYGGLAGYEQYF. CDR3 nucleotides: TGCGCCAGCAGCTATGGCGGGCTAGCGGGCTACGAGCAGTACTTC.

This chain connects TRBV27 to TRBJ1-1; no clear D. From germline, CDR1 is MNHEY and CDR2 SMNVEV (reference sequence). Trimming took off 3 bases at V and 7 bases at J, with 6 bases between the two ends. The CDR3 is made up of 11 amino acids. CDR3 loop: CASSLGSEAFF. Written as DNA, the CDR3 is TGTGCCAGCAGTTTGGGCAGTGAAGCTTTCTTT.

The chain links TRBV28 to TRBJ1-2; the D gene is possibly TRBD1 (5 bases). Looked up from germline, CDR1 is MDHEN and CDR2 is SYDVKM. V was cut by 2 bases and J by 4 bases, with 11 bases left in between. CDR3 size: 14 residues. The DNA for the CDR3 is TGTGCCAGCAGTTTAACCACAGGCGTCTATGGCTACACCTTC. Its protein product is CASSLTTGVYGYTF.

The chain joins TRBV18 to TRBJ1-1, with TRBD1 identical over 7 bases. This CDR3 is built from 14 residues. Germline loops: CDR1 KGHSH, CDR2 LQKENI. J gave up 3 bases and V 3 bases, and 4 bases lay outside the gene matches. The CDR3 is CASSPRGQHTEAFF. The CDR3 DNA is TGTGCCAGCTCACCGAGGGGACAGCACACTGAAGCTTTCTTT.

CDR3 nucleotides: TGTGCCAGCAGCCTAGACAGTTCCACTGAAGCTTTCTTT. Translation gives CASSLDSSTEAFF. This chain uses TRBV7-9 with TRBJ1-1; D might be TRBD1 (5 bases). Between the trimmed V and J ends, which lost 5 bases and 4 bases, there was a span of 11 bases. Germline V gene data show CDR1 as SEHNR and CDR2 as FQNEAQ (reference sequence). The CDR3 consists of 13 residues. Full variable domain (missing parts from reference TRBV7-9 and TRBJ1-1): DTGVSQNPRHKITKRGQNVTFRCDPISEHNRLYWYRQTLGQGPEFLTYFQNEAQLEKSRLLSDRFSAERPKGSFSTLEIQRTEQGDSAMYLCASSLDSSTEAFFGQGTRLTVV.

The V gene is TRBV19, the J gene TRBJ1-5; 10 bases line up with TRBD1. Trimming at V came to 7 bases and at J to 4 bases, leaving 4 bases not matched to a gene. Looked up from germline, CDR1 is LNHDA and CDR2 is SQIVND (reference sequence). The CDR3 extends over 14 amino acids. The CDR3 spells CASTPGQGNQPQHF. The CDR3, as DNA: TGTGCCAGTACCCCGGGACAGGGGAATCAGCCCCAGCATTTT.

In its sample, this clone was seen a few times. The genes are TRBV4-3 and TRBJ1-2; D is unresolved. CDR1 and CDR2 from the germline V gene are LGHNA and YSLEER. V lost 4 bases, J lost 7 bases, and 13 bases lay in between. The CDR3 runs to 13 residues. CDR3 sequence: CASSRGDGGGYTF. The CDR3 DNA follows: TGCGCCAGCAGCCGCGGGGATGGAGGTGGCTACACCTTC.

The chain links TRBV10-3 to TRBJ1-6, with TRBD1 matching 8 bases. The length of the CDR3 is 14 residues. Trimming removed 6 bases from V and 10 bases from J; junction bases left unmatched: 8. The germline V gene has CDR1 ENHRY and CDR2 SYGVKD. This CDR3 is CAISRQGPGSPLHF. In nucleotides, the CDR3 is TGTGCCATCAGCCGACAGGGGCCGGGATCACCCCTCCACTTT.

The chain employs TRBV18 and TRBJ2-7; 8 bases line up with TRBD2. The CDR3 extends over 17 amino acids. The J segment lost 5 bases and the V segment lost 1 base, leaving 13 bases of the junction unmatched. The V gene's germline CDR1 is KGHSH and CDR2 LQKENI. The CDR3 sequence: CASSPLSLAGFSDEQYF. CDR3 coding DNA: TGTGCCAGCTCACCACTCAGTTTAGCGGGATTCTCGGACGAGCAGTACTTC.

This chain connects TRBV27 to TRBJ1-1, with D hard to call. Germline V CDR1 and CDR2: MNHEY, SMNVEV (reference sequence). Deletions cut 6 bases from V and 0 bases from J, with 5 bases between. The CDR3 covers 12 residues. The CDR3 DNA follows: TGTGCCAGCAGCAGAATGAACACTGAAGCTTTCTTT. This codes for CASSRMNTEAFF.

The chain carries TRBV7-9 and TRBJ1-5; D is possibly TRBD1 (6 bases). The CDR3 consists of 17 residues. V shed 5 bases and J shed 4 bases, with 21 bases lying between them. The V gene's germline CDR1 is SEHNR and CDR2 FQNEAQ (reference sequence). CDR3 loop: CASSPSSLGQINQPQHF. DNA for the CDR3: TGTGCCAGCAGCCCTTCCAGCCTAGGACAGATTAATCAGCCCCAGCATTTT.

The gene calls are TRBV2 and TRBJ1-5, with TRBD1 matching over 7 bases. V trimming: 8 bases; J trimming: 3 bases; junction bases outside the gene matches: 10. The germline CDR1 and CDR2 sequences are SNHLY and FYNNEI. The CDR3 is made up of 15 amino acids. The CDR3 loop reads CASGSDRDSNQPQHF. In nucleotides, the CDR3 is TGTGCCAGCGGAAGCGACAGGGACTCCAATCAGCCCCAGCATTTT.

V is TRBV10-3 and J is TRBJ1-1, with D possibly matching TRBD1 (5 bases). Germline CDR1 ENHRY, CDR2 SYGVKD. Trimming shortened V by 4 bases and J by 3 bases, and 9 bases separated the two germline ends. This CDR3 region has 13 residues. CDR3 nucleotides: TGTGCCATCAGTGGACAGAAGGACACTGAAGCTTTCTTT. It specifies CAISGQKDTEAFF.

This CDR3 is CASSIEQREINEQFF. For the CDR3, the DNA is TGTGCCAGTAGTATAGAACAGCGGGAGATAAATGAGCAGTTCTTC. The chain couples TRBV19 to TRBJ2-1, with 8 bases that match TRBD2. The germline V gene encodes CDR1 LNHDA and CDR2 SQIVND (reference sequence). V lost 0 bases to trimming and J lost 7 bases; unmatched junction nucleotides: 5. The CDR3 has 15 amino acids.

Of note for this clone: Other DNA variants within this sample encode the same CDR3. The CDR3 here is CASSLQGVNTEAFF. CDR3 DNA: TGTGCCAGCAGCTTACAGGGGGTGAACACTGAAGCTTTCTTT. The gene calls are TRBV7-2 and TRBJ1-1; 7 positions match TRBD1. V shed 2 bases and J 0 bases; nucleotides not matched to a gene: 0. The V gene's germline CDR1 is SGHTA and CDR2 FQGNSA. This CDR3 has 14 amino acids. The full variable domain, completed using reference TRBV7-2 and TRBJ1-1, is GAGVSQSPSNKVTEKGKDVELRCDPISGHTALYWYRQSLGQGLEFLIYFQGNSAPDKSGLPSDRFSAERTGGSVSTLTIQRTQQEDSAVYLCASSLQGVNTEAFFGQGTRLTVV.

The CDR3 is CASSLEVSGSVHEQYF. Written as DNA, the CDR3 is TGTGCCAGCAGCTTAGAGGTTAGCGGGAGCGTCCACGAGCAGTACTTC. The genes are TRBV7-6 and TRBJ2-7, with TRBD2 matching over 9 bases. The CDR3 has 16 residues. The junction had 9 bases not matched to a gene; V was cut back by 1 base and J by 5 bases. Germline CDR1 and CDR2: SGHVS and FNYEAQ.

The chain combines TRBV4-1 with TRBJ2-7, with a tentative D call TRBD1 (5 bases). The CDR3 has 15 amino acids. Germline-derived CDR1 and CDR2 are MGHRA and YSYEKL. The V gene lost 3 bases and the J gene lost 0 bases, with 12 bases spanning the gap. The CDR3 bases are TGCGCCAGCAGCCATGGACAAACGAGCTCCTACGAGCAGTACGTC. Protein product: CASSHGQTSSYEQYV.